This TCR beta chain was obtained from a study of cytomegalovirus exposure and HLA in healthy donors. Each of the donors was a healthy bone marrow donor. This clone was seen a handful of times. V was trimmed by 7 bases and J by 1 base, leaving 8 bases between them. Germline V CDR1 and CDR2: SNHLY, FYNNEI. The CDR3 is made up of 13 amino acids. In the PCR, 60 Vbeta and 13 Jbeta primers were used. The data were produced by immunoSEQ multiplex PCR, yet TCRdb's version contains in-frame clones alone and is incomplete. The sample shows a few hundred thousand clones, 65% to 80% of them seen only once. This sequence originates from a girl aged 2 to 10 in good health and CMV-seronegative. The sequenced sample was PBMCs. V usage is TRBV2 and J usage is TRBJ2-1; D ambiguous. The DNA of the CDR3 is TGTGCCAGCAAGGCGGTTTCCTACAATGAGCAGTTCTTC. Protein product: CASKAVSYNEQFF.